Below, one TCR beta chain is given with its context. These data are taken from a study of tumor-infiltrating lymphocytes in oesophageal squamous cell carcinoma. CDR1 and CDR2 (germline): DFQATT, SNEGSKA (reference sequence). This CDR3 has 15 amino acids. The V and J ends lost 5 bases and 8 bases respectively, with 22 bases between them. TCRdb ran MiXCR on the PCR reads and lists one entry per CDR3 protein. The profile shows just over 15,000 distinct CDR3 sequences, approximately 50% of them singletons. Material for sequencing was esophageal tumor tissue. The clonotype comes from a male donor with esophageal squamous cell carcinoma. V is TRBV20-1 and J is TRBJ2-1; TRBD1 might be the D (6 bases). CDR3 protein: CSAFLPGQKFHEQFF. Written as DNA, the CDR3 is TGCAGTGCTTTCCTACCGGGACAAAAATTCCATGAGCAGTTCTTC.